Below, 14 T cell receptor beta chains from the same sample are listed, as sequenced in a study of cytomegalovirus exposure and HLA in healthy donors. Vbeta (60) and Jbeta (13) primers were used in the PCR. Produced via immunoSEQ multiplex PCR; TCRdb's table is partial and in-frame only. The table has about 160,000 clones, roughly 80% seen once. The sample taken for sequencing was PBMCs. These receptors were collected from a man between 18 and 35 years old in good health and CMV-seronegative.

The V and J genes are TRBV19 and TRBJ2-2, with TRBD2 matching 10 bases. The CDR3 runs to 13 residues. V lost 7 bases to trimming and J lost 9 bases; unmatched junction nucleotides: 5. Germline CDR1 reads LNHDA; CDR2 reads SQIVND (reference sequence). The CDR3 coding sequence is TGTGCCAGTACCAAGCGGGAGGGCCGGGAGCTGTTTTTT. It codes for CASTKREGRELFF.

The J gene is TRBJ2-2, the V gene TRBV28; the match to TRBD2 covers 8 bases. Germline V gene sequence: CDR1 MDHEN, CDR2 SYDVKM. CDR3 length: 15 residues. V lost 7 bases to trimming and J lost 3 bases; unmatched junction nucleotides: 7. The CDR3 reads CASTYASGYTGELFF. CDR3 nucleotides: TGTGCCAGCACTTACGCTAGCGGGTACACCGGGGAGCTGTTTTTT. Based on the CDR3 plus reference TRBV28 and TRBJ2-2, the full variable domain is DVKVTQSSRYLVKRTGEKVFLECVQDMDHENMFWYRQDPGLGLRLIYFSYDVKMKEKGDIPEGYSVSREKKERFSLILESASTNQTSMYLCASTYASGYTGELFFGEGSRLTVL.

On this clone: Additional DNA sequences in this sample encode the identical CDR3. This chain links TRBV7-9 with TRBJ1-1; 7 nucleotides agree with TRBD1. CDR1 and CDR2 from the germline V gene are SEHNR and FQNEAQ (reference sequence). This CDR3 has 15 residues. J lost 8 bases, V lost 0 bases, and 9 bases had no gene match. This CDR3 is CASSLAQGGGTEAFF. DNA for the CDR3: TGTGCCAGCAGCTTAGCGCAGGGGGGTGGCACCGAAGCTTTCTTT.

The chain uses TRBV15 and TRBJ2-3; D remains unclear. This CDR3 region has 13 residues. Germline loops: CDR1 LNHNV, CDR2 YYDKDF (reference sequence). The V end lost 1 base, the J end lost 2 bases, and 4 bases lay between the germline ends. The chain's CDR3 is CATSRAVTDTQYF. In DNA, the CDR3 is TGTGCCACCAGCAGAGCCGTCACAGATACGCAGTATTTT.

The V call is TRBV6-4, the J call TRBJ2-1, with a possible D match to TRBD1 (5 bases). From germline, CDR1 is MRHNA and CDR2 SNTAGT. Trimming cost V 2 bases and J 2 bases, with 13 bases left between them. The CDR3 contains 16 residues. As DNA, the CDR3 is TGTGCCAGCAGTGACGGTGGGGCTCTCCCCTACAATGAGCAGTTCTTC. Translating gives CASSDGGALPYNEQFF.

J is TRBJ1-1 and V is TRBV7-3; D perhaps matches TRBD1 (5 bases). Deletions cut 0 bases from V and 7 bases from J, with 9 bases between. The CDR3 runs 13 residues. Germline CDR1 and CDR2: SGHTA and FQGTGA. The CDR3 region is CASSLTTVHEAFF. The CDR3 DNA reads TGTGCCAGCAGCTTAACGACAGTCCATGAAGCTTTCTTT.

This chain connects TRBV4-1 to TRBJ1-2; D unresolved. Germline loops: CDR1 MGHRA, CDR2 YSYEKL. V was shortened by 4 bases and J by 0 bases, with 15 bases between the two germline ends. CDR3 length: 16 amino acids. CDR3 nucleotides: TGCGCCAGCAGCCCCCGAGCGGACCCTGCTAACTATGGCTACACCTTC. It codes for CASSPRADPANYGYTF.

J is TRBJ2-7 and V is TRBV6-6, with D unresolved. Looked up from germline, CDR1 is MNHNY and CDR2 is SVGAGI (reference sequence). V lost 2 bases and J lost 6, with 5 bases in between. The CDR3 has 11 amino acids. CDR3 coding DNA: TGTGCCAGCAGTTACGGGCCCGAGCAGTACTTC. Translation gives CASSYGPEQYF.

The chain links TRBV6-5 to TRBJ1-3; D remains ambiguous. Trimming removed 5 bases from V and 4 bases from J, with 9 bases in between. The germline CDR1 and CDR2 sequences are MNHEY and SVGAGI. CDR3 length: 13 amino acids. CDR3 bases: TGTGCCAGCAGTGAAGCGCCCGGAAACACCATATATTTT. This gives the protein CASSEAPGNTIYF.

The chain uses TRBV18 and TRBJ2-1; 9 bases are a match to TRBD2. Germline CDR1 KGHSH, CDR2 LQKENI. This CDR3 has 15 residues. V shed 3 bases and J 8 bases; nucleotides not matched to a gene: 8. In DNA form, the CDR3 reads TGTGCCAGCTCACCCGCGGGACTAGCTCGATATGAGCAGTTCTTC. Amino acids: CASSPAGLARYEQFF.

This chain connects TRBV6-5 to TRBJ2-7, with D possibly matching TRBD2 (5 bases). V was shortened by 6 bases and J by 2 bases, with 8 bases between the two germline ends. Per the germline V gene, CDR1 is MNHEY and CDR2 is SVGAGI. This CDR3 is built from 12 residues. The CDR3 DNA reads TGTGCCAGCAGGGAGGTGCCCTACGAGCAGTACTTC. Protein product: CASREVPYEQYF.

The J gene is TRBJ2-2, the V gene TRBV11-3; tentative D call: TRBD2 (5 bases). With 5 bases removed from V and 6 bases from J, the gap between germline ends came to 10 bases. The germline gives CDR1 SGHNT, CDR2 YENEEA. The CDR3 contains 13 residues. The CDR3 loop reads CASSRGGAGELFF. The DNA of the CDR3 is TGTGCCAGCAGCCGAGGAGGTGCCGGGGAGCTGTTTTTT.

The V gene is TRBV6-5, the J gene TRBJ1-1; D possibly corresponds to TRBD1 (6 bases). In germline, CDR1 is MNHEY, CDR2 SVGAGI. V lost 2 bases to trimming and J lost 0 bases, with 13 bases between them. The CDR3 runs 16 residues. The CDR3 nucleotides are TGTGCCAGCAGTTACACCTCTCAGGGGCTGAACACTGAAGCTTTCTTT. Amino acids: CASSYTSQGLNTEAFF.

J is TRBJ2-1 and V is TRBV11-3, with D unclear. The CDR3 sequence is 14 residues long. V was trimmed by 4 bases and J by 6 bases, leaving 13 bases between them. Germline CDR1 reads SGHNT; CDR2 reads YENEEA. In DNA, the CDR3 is TGTGCCAGCAGCTCAGACTCCCTCGGCAATGAGCAGTTCTTC. Translating gives CASSSDSLGNEQFF.